What follows are 20 T cell receptor beta chains derived from one specimen sequenced in a study of T cells after yellow fever vaccination. TCRdb reprocessed the 5' RACE reads via MiXCR and lists one record per CDR3 protein. The table shows 310,000 or so distinct CDR3 sequences, with 6.8% occurring only once. Sample: PBMCs, taken around 45 days after the first yellow fever vaccination. These receptors all stem from a man aged 18 to 30 who received the YFV17D yellow fever vaccine.

This clonotype appeared many times. This chain connects TRBV10-3 to TRBJ1-2; D is undetermined. Germline V gene data show CDR1 as ENHRY and CDR2 as SYGVKD. This CDR3 comprises 15 residues. With 2 bases removed from V and 6 bases from J, the gap between germline ends came to 16 bases. CDR3 nucleotides: TGTGCCATCAGTGAGCCGGCCGGGGTGTCGGATGGCTACACCTTC. Translated: CAISEPAGVSDGYTF.

Ten or more counts support this clonotype. V is TRBV5-1 and J is TRBJ2-7, with 9 bases lining up with TRBD1. V dropped 0 bases and J dropped 2; count of bases not matched to a gene: 12. The CDR3 contains 18 residues. Germline lookup yields CDR1 SGHRS and CDR2 YFSETQ. CDR3 nucleotide sequence: TGCGCCAGCAGCTTGGAATCGGTCGGGACAGGGATACCCTACGAGCAGTACTTC. Protein product: CASSLESVGTGIPYEQYF. Based on the CDR3 plus reference TRBV5-1 and TRBJ2-7, the full variable domain is KAGVTQTPRYLIKTRGQQVTLSCSPISGHRSVSWYQQTPGQGLQFLFEYFSETQRNKGNFPGRFSGRQFSNSRSEMNVSTLELGDSALYLCASSLESVGTGIPYEQYFGPGTRLTVT.

Many counts were recorded for this clonotype. The rearrangement links TRBV7-9 to TRBJ2-2, with unresolved D. The CDR3 has 15 amino acids. V was cut by 2 bases and J by 2 bases, with 9 bases left in between. Looked up from germline, CDR1 is SEHNR and CDR2 is FQNEAQ (reference sequence). The CDR3: CASSLIRSNTGELFF. In DNA form, the CDR3 reads TGTGCCAGCAGCTTAATCAGGAGTAACACCGGGGAGCTGTTTTTT.

The V and J genes are TRBV21-1 and TRBJ1-1; the table's TRBD1 call for D was not verified on the DNA. TRBV21-1 is reported as a pseudogene. The CDR3 covers 15 residues. DNA of the CDR3: TGTGCCAGCAGCAAAAGGAGGGGGGGACACACTGAAGCTTTCTTT. It is translated as CASSKRRGGHTEAFF.

This clonotype was seen a single time. The V gene is TRBV9, the J gene TRBJ2-6; 12 bases align to TRBD1. This CDR3 region has 15 residues. Germline trimming cut 0 bases from V and 16 bases from J; bases unmatched to any gene: 8. Germline values: CDR1 SGDLS, CDR2 YYNGEE. As DNA, the CDR3 is TGTGCCAGCAGCGTAGGGGACAGGGGGCCTCCGGGACTGACTTTC. Translation: CASSVGDRGPPGLTF.

At least ten counts were recorded for this clonotype. The chain uses TRBV6-1 and TRBJ2-1; 7 bases are a match to TRBD1. The length of the CDR3 is 15 residues. Trimming took 11 bases from V and 4 from J; bases not matched to a gene: 14. The germline V gene has CDR1 MNHNS and CDR2 SASEGT. DNA of the CDR3: TGTGCCTCAGGGGTTCAGGGGGAGAGGTACAATGAGCAGTTCTTC. It yields the protein CASGVQGERYNEQFF.

This clonotype was picked up a small number of times. This chain connects TRBV4-3 to TRBJ1-5, with TRBD1 as a possible D gene (6 bases). The CDR3 runs 16 residues. V lost 0 bases to trimming and J lost 4 bases, with 13 bases between them. Germline-derived CDR1 and CDR2 are LGHNA and YSLEER. The CDR3 DNA reads TGCGCCAGCAGCCAAGAAATGGGGGCACGGAATCAGCCCCAGCATTTT. It is translated as CASSQEMGARNQPQHF.

This chain connects TRBV18 to TRBJ2-3; D is uncertain. Per germline, CDR1 KGHSH and CDR2 LQKENI. The CDR3 loop spans 12 amino acids. V was trimmed by 0 bases and J by 6 bases, leaving 4 bases between them. CDR3 in DNA: TGTGCCAGCTCACCACCGGTGGATACGCAGTATTTT. Translation: CASSPPVDTQYF.

The sample holds a few counts of this clonotype. The chain links TRBV20-1 to TRBJ2-7; 7 nucleotides align to TRBD1. The CDR3 covers 13 residues. Trimming at V came to 5 bases and at J to 2 bases, leaving 6 bases not matched to a gene. Germline CDR1 is DFQATT and CDR2 is SNEGSKA (reference sequence). Written as DNA, the CDR3 is TGCAGTGCTTGGACAGGACAAACCTACGAGCAGTACGTC. It specifies CSAWTGQTYEQYV.

The V gene is TRBV12-3 or TRBV12-4, the J gene TRBJ1-5; D unresolved. The CDR3 loop spans 14 amino acids. V was pared by 6 bases and J by 2 bases, with 11 bases between. The CDR3 region has the DNA TGTGCCAGCAGGCCCGGACCGGGCAATCAGCCCCAGCATTTT. This codes for CASRPGPGNQPQHF.

The V call is TRBV18, the J call TRBJ2-1; 11 nucleotides align to TRBD2. Germline CDR1 reads KGHSH; CDR2 reads LQKENI. The CDR3 loop spans 18 amino acids. V gave up 1 base and J gave up 7 bases; unmatched junction bases: 12. CDR3 loop: CASSPLALLAGAENEQFF. The CDR3 region has the DNA TGTGCCAGCTCACCACTCGCACTACTAGCGGGGGCGGAGAATGAGCAGTTCTTC.

The chain uses TRBV4-1 and TRBJ2-2; 10 positions match TRBD2. The CDR3 covers 17 residues. CDR1 and CDR2 from the germline V gene are MGHRA and YSYEKL. After removal of 1 base from V and 7 bases from J, the junction contained 9 bases not matched to a gene. CDR3 sequence (DNA): TGCGCCAGCAGCCAAGGGGGAGCGGGGGGGCCCGGCGGGGAGCTGTTTTTT. Translation: CASSQGGAGGPGGELFF.

This clonotype was seen more than once but under ten times. The chain couples TRBV5-1 to TRBJ1-3; D remains ambiguous. The germline CDR1 and CDR2 sequences are SGHRS and YFSETQ. The CDR3 runs to 14 residues. V lost 4 bases, J lost 2 bases, and 10 bases lay in between. CDR3 loop: CASSLGRTGNTIYF. The CDR3, as DNA: TGCGCCAGCAGCCTCGGACGGACTGGAAACACCATATATTTT.

V gene TRBV5-1 combines with J gene TRBJ2-2, with TRBD2 matching over 8 bases. V dropped 0 bases and J dropped 7; count of bases not matched to a gene: 11. This CDR3 region has 17 residues. Germline lookup yields CDR1 SGHRS and CDR2 YFSETQ. The CDR3 region has the DNA TGCGCCAGCAGCTTGGCCCTTGAACGGGGGGGCCGCGGGGAGCTGTTTTTT. Its protein is CASSLALERGGRGELFF.

The gene calls are TRBV7-2 and TRBJ1-3; D remains ambiguous. The CDR3 spans 15 residues. The V and J ends lost 2 bases and 0 bases respectively, with 8 bases between them. In germline, CDR1 is SGHTA, CDR2 FQGNSA. The CDR3 sequence: CASSLSLSSGNTIYF. DNA for the CDR3: TGTGCCAGCAGCTTAAGCCTGAGCTCTGGAAACACCATATATTTT. Variable domain in full (rest from reference TRBV7-2 and TRBJ1-3): GAGVSQSPSNKVTEKGKDVELRCDPISGHTALYWYRQSLGQGLEFLIYFQGNSAPDKSGLPSDRFSAERTGGSVSTLTIQRTQQEDSAVYLCASSLSLSSGNTIYFGEGSWLTVV.

This clonotype was seen more than once but under ten times. The chain combines TRBV12-5 with TRBJ2-1, with D possibly matching TRBD1 (5 bases). V gave up 6 bases and J gave up 10 bases, with 7 bases separating them. The V gene's germline CDR1 is LGHNT and CDR2 FRNRAP. The CDR3 consists of 10 residues. In DNA form, the CDR3 reads TGTGCTAGTGGCTCAGGGGAGCAGTTCTTC. Translation gives CASGSGEQFF.

This clonotype was counted ten times or more. The chain uses TRBV29-1 and TRBJ2-5; TRBD2 aligns across 9 bases. Germline CDR1 and CDR2: SQVTM and ANQGSEA. Losses at the gene ends were 4 bases for V and 3 bases for J; bases not matched to a gene: 3. The CDR3 consists of 13 residues. The DNA for the CDR3 is TGCAGCGTTGTTTCTAGCGGGGAAGAGACCCAGTACTTC. This sequence encodes CSVVSSGEETQYF.

There are a few counts of this clonotype. The J gene is TRBJ1-5, the V gene TRBV20-1; D gene uncertain. V lost 2 bases to trimming and J lost 2 bases, with 10 bases between them. The CDR3 runs 14 residues. Germline-derived CDR1 and CDR2 are DFQATT and SNEGSKA (reference sequence). Here the CDR3 reads CSARLESGNQPQHF. The CDR3 DNA sequence: TGCAGTGCTAGACTGGAGAGTGGCAATCAGCCCCAGCATTTT.

This clonotype has a handful of counts. CDR3 protein: CASNPTSGGHNEQFF. DNA of the CDR3: TGCGCCAGCAACCCGACTAGCGGGGGCCATAATGAGCAGTTCTTC. The V and J genes are TRBV10-2 and TRBJ2-1, with TRBD2 matching over 12 bases. V shed 7 bases and J 7 bases; nucleotides not matched to a gene: 8. This CDR3 spans 15 amino acids. CDR1 is WSHSY and CDR2 is SAAADI in the germline V gene.

Only a few counts were recorded for this clonotype. This chain uses TRBV2 with TRBJ1-6; no reliable D call. V was pared by 6 bases and J by 4 bases, with 10 bases between. The CDR3 spans 14 residues. Looked up from germline, CDR1 is SNHLY and CDR2 is FYNNEI. CDR3 in DNA: TGTGCCAGCAGCCCAGACACTTATAATTCACCCCTCCACTTT. This translates into CASSPDTYNSPLHF.